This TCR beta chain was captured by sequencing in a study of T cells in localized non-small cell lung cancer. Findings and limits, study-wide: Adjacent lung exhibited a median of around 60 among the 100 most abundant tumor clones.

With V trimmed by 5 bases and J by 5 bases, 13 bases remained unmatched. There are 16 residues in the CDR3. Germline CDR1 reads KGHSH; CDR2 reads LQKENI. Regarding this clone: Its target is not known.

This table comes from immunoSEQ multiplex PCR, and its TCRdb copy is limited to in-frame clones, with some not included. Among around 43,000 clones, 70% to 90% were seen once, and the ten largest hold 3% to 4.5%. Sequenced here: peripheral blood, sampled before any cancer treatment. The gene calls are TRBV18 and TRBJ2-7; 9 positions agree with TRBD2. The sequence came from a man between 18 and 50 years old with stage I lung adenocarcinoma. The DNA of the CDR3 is TGTGCCAGCTCATCGTCTCTCGCGGGGGGGCTGGACGAGCAGTACTTC. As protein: CASSSSLAGGLDEQYF.